Each of the 5 T cell receptor beta chains below was sequenced from the same sample in a study of T cells after yellow fever vaccination. MiXCR, run by TCRdb on the 5' RACE reads, gives a single entry per CDR3 protein. The sample consists of around 120,000 distinct CDR3 sequences, about 7.8% of them appearing once. The specimen comprised CD4+ T cells sorted from PBMCs, sampled roughly 45 days after the first yellow fever vaccination. Receptor source: a man between 18 and 35 years old who received the YFV17D yellow fever vaccine.

This clonotype was seen ten or more times. The rearrangement joins TRBV4-1 to TRBJ1-5, with a possible D match to TRBD1 (6 bases). The CDR3 covers 19 residues. Looked up from germline, CDR1 is MGHRA and CDR2 is YSYEKL. V gave up 0 bases and J gave up 2 bases, with 20 bases separating them. The CDR3 here is CASSQERGEGISRNQPQHF. As DNA, the CDR3 is TGCGCCAGCAGCCAAGAAAGGGGGGAGGGAATCTCCCGCAATCAGCCCCAGCATTTT.

Notes on this clonotype: Being one base from a much bigger clone, this may be a read error. The rearrangement joins TRBV28 to TRBJ1-1; D call uncertain. Looked up from germline, CDR1 is MDHEN and CDR2 is SYDVKM. V lost 7 bases to trimming and J lost 3 bases, with 9 bases between them. CDR3 length: 12 residues. For the CDR3, the DNA is TGTGCCAGCACCGGAGAGGACACTGAAGCTTTCTTT. Amino acids: CASTGEDTEAFF.

V usage is TRBV7-9 and J usage is TRBJ1-5; 7 nucleotides match TRBD1. The CDR3 loop spans 14 amino acids. Trimming cost V 5 bases and J 3 bases; bases outside gene matches: 4. Looked up from germline, CDR1 is SEHNR and CDR2 is FQNEAQ (reference sequence). The CDR3: CASSETGLNQPQHF. The CDR3 DNA sequence: TGTGCCAGCAGCGAGACAGGGCTCAATCAGCCCCAGCATTTT.

The chain carries TRBV5-4 and TRBJ2-4; D is undetermined. V dropped 5 bases and J dropped 0 bases, with 9 bases sitting between them. The germline gives CDR1 SGHNT, CDR2 YYREEE (reference sequence). The CDR3 has 14 amino acids. CDR3 bases: TGTGCCAGCAGACAAGACGTAGCCAAAAACATTCAGTACTTC. This sequence encodes CASRQDVAKNIQYF.

This clonotype was observed many times. V gene TRBV4-3 combines with J gene TRBJ1-2; 10 nucleotides agree with TRBD1. CDR3 length equals 15 residues. Trimming took 1 base from V and 5 from J; bases not matched to a gene: 4. Germline assignment: CDR1 LGHNA and CDR2 YSLEER. The DNA of the CDR3 is TGCGCCAGCAGCCAAGGGGGGACAGGGGCGTATGGCTACACCTTC. Translated: CASSQGGTGAYGYTF.